Detailed here is one TCR beta chain. What it binds is unknown. Profiling relied on immunoSEQ multiplex PCR, and the TCRdb table lists in-frame clones only, not all of them. The sample records approximately 63,000 clones, about 87% being singletons. These data originate in a study of T cells in localized non-small cell lung cancer. The length of the CDR3 is 15 residues. From germline, CDR1 is SGHRS and CDR2 YFSETQ. V gave up 0 bases and J gave up 3 bases, with 12 bases separating them. Study-wide results and caveats: Tumor trailed uninvolved adjacent lung in T cell clonality, which peaked there. Overall survival was longer when the density of T cells in the blood was higher. Heterogeneity cannot be ruled out, as sequencing used one tumor region only. A median around 55 of the top 100 tumor clones appeared in adjacent lung.

This sequence originates from a man aged 40-75 years with stage I squamous cell lung carcinoma. This rearrangement joins TRBV5-1 to TRBJ1-2, with D perhaps matching TRBD1 (6 bases). This specimen was peripheral blood, taken before any cancer treatment. The CDR3 reads CASSLARGSDYGYTF. In DNA form, the CDR3 reads TGCGCCAGCAGCTTGGCCAGGGGTTCGGACTATGGCTACACCTTC.